Sequencing of this T cell receptor beta chain was carried out in a study of OX40 agonist ivuxolimab in advanced cancers. General study findings and limits: Partial responders at 0.1-3.0 mg/kg had among the lowest clonal expansion. In CD8+ T cells, expanded clones were on average more numerous than in CD4+. Within 6 weeks, CD4+ and CD8+ blood T cells expanded clonally at 0.1 to 3.0 mg/kg.

TCRdb's table, derived via immunoSEQ multiplex PCR, lists solely in-frame clones and lacks some. The table includes 50,000 to 85,000 clones, roughly 87% detected once. Notes on this clone: The antigen remains undetermined.

V was trimmed by 0 bases and J by 3 bases, leaving 7 bases between them. Per germline, CDR1 GTSNPN and CDR2 SVGIG (reference sequence). There are 13 residues in the CDR3. The sequence came from an adult with an advanced solid tumor such as melanoma, head and neck, liver or kidney cancer. Source: CD4+ or CD8+ T cells sorted from blood, taken in a trial of the OX40 agonist ivuxolimab. The rearrangement uses TRBV30 and TRBJ2-3; D not certain. DNA for the CDR3: TGTGCCTGGAGTGTGTCTTCGACAGATACGCAGTATTTT. Translating gives CAWSVSSTDTQYF.